A selection of T cell receptor beta chains follows, all from one sample in a study of blood T cell repertoires in COVID-19. Sequencing was performed with immunoSEQ multiplex PCR; in TCRdb, only in-frame clones are kept and a portion is missing. The sample records 100,000 to 150,000 clones, around 83% being singletons. The sequenced sample consisted of PBMCs or T cells enriched from blood (not recorded which). These TCRs come from a woman in her 30s who had recovered from COVID-19. Both conserved end residues are part of each CDR3. The D gene is left open where the match is weak. Clone size appears in some rows only: once, few, many, or a class for an expanded clone.

D gene	clone size	V gene	J gene	CDR3 DNA	CDR3 protein
TRBD2	-	TRBV6-4	TRBJ2-2	TGTGCCAGCAGTCCCCAGGGGGGACTAGCGGGCTCCGGGGAGCTGTTTTTT	CASSPQGGLAGSGELFF
-	once	TRBV7-2	TRBJ2-7	TGTGCCAGCAGCTTAGGGGCGACTAGAGTCGAGCAGTACTTC	CASSLGATRVEQYF
-	-	TRBV9	TRBJ2-1	TGTGCCAGCAGCGGCTTCTCGTTCGGGAGAAACAATGAGCAGTTCTTC	CASSGFSFGRNNEQFF
-	few	TRBV12-3/TRBV12-4	TRBJ2-1	TGTGCCAGCAGTAAAACAGTCATGGCTGGGCAGTTCTTC	CASSKTVMAGQFF
-	-	TRBV2	TRBJ1-1	TGTGCCAGCAGTGTATTACGGGAGAACACTGAAGCTTTCTTT	CASSVLRENTEAFF
TRBD2	-	TRBV12-5	TRBJ2-1	TGTGCTAGTGGTTTGATGGGTAGGGGGCCTACTAGCGGGAGGCCCCCCGTATACAATGAGCAGTTCTTC	CASGLMGRGPTSGRPPVYNEQFF
-	-	TRBV6-1	TRBJ2-1	TGTGCCAGCAGTGAATATTCATCGGAAGCGTATGAGCAGTTCTTC	CASSEYSSEAYEQFF
-	-	TRBV7-2	TRBJ1-2	TGTGCCAGCAGAATCCCTAATAACTATGGCTACACCTTC	CASRIPNNYGYTF
TRBD2	-	TRBV6-5	TRBJ2-1	TGTGCCAGCAGGAAGCTAGCGGGAGGGCCGGAAGAGCAGTTCTTC	CASRKLAGGPEEQFF
-	-	TRBV24-1	TRBJ2-1	TGTGCCACCAGTGATTTGACAGGGTCCTACAATGAGCAGTTCTTC	CATSDLTGSYNEQFF
TRBD1	-	TRBV9	TRBJ2-7	TGTGCCAGCAGCGTAGAGGACAGGCCCACCTACGAGCAGTACTTC	CASSVEDRPTYEQYF
TRBD1	medium-sized	TRBV15	TRBJ2-5	TGTGCCACCAGCAGAGATCCGATGGGGGCGACAGGGCAAGAGACCCAGTACTTC	CATSRDPMGATGQETQYF
TRBD1	-	TRBV7-9	TRBJ1-6	TGTGCCAGCAGTTTCCCAGGGGGCCCCCTCCACTTT	CASSFPGGPLHF
-	-	TRBV18	TRBJ2-3	TGTGCCAGCTCACCACCTCGCCTGGGGGCACAAGGAGGCAGAACGCAGTATTTT	CASSPPRLGAQGGRTQYF
-	-	TRBV7-8	TRBJ1-2	TGTGCCAGCAGCTTGGGCACTTACTATGGCTACACCTTC	CASSLGTYYGYTF